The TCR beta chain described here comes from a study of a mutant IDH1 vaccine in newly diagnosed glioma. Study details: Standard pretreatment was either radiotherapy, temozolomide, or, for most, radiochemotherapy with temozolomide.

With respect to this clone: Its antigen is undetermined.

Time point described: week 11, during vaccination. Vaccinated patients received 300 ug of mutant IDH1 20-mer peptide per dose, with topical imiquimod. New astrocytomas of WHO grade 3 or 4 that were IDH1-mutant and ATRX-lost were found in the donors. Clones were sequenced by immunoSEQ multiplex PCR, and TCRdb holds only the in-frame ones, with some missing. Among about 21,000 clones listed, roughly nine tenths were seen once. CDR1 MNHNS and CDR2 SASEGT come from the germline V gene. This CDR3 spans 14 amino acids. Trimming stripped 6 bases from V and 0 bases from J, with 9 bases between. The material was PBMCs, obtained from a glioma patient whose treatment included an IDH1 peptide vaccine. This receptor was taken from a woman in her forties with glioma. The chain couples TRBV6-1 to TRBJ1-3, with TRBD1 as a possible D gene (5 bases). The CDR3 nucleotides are TGTGCCAGCAGCCCGACAGTCTCTGGAAACACCATATATTTT. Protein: CASSPTVSGNTIYF.